This TCR beta chain was retrieved from a study of blood T cell repertoires in COVID-19. A Seattle source enrolled patients during active infection and followed them longitudinally. Libraries were prepared by immunoSEQ multiplex PCR; TCRdb keeps only in-frame clonotypes and omits some of them. Among 250,000 to 300,000 clones listed, roughly 86% were seen once. The sequence derives from a woman aged 25 to 39 with COVID-19, enrolled during active disease. The specimen sequenced was peripheral blood.

The CDR3 sequence: CASSTSGQSRQYF. CDR3 coding DNA: TGTGCCAGTAGTACCTCGGGACAGTCCAGGCAGTACTTC. The chain couples TRBV19 to TRBJ2-7, with 7 bases that match TRBD1. This CDR3 is built from 13 residues. Losses at the gene ends were 4 bases for V and 9 bases for J; bases not matched to a gene: 9. CDR1 and CDR2 (germline): LNHDA, SQIVND (reference sequence). Based on the CDR3 plus reference TRBV19 and TRBJ2-7, the full variable domain is DGGITQSPKYLFRKEGQNVTLSCEQNLNHDAMYWYRQDPGQGLRLIYYSQIVNDFQKGDIAEGYSVSREKKESFPLTVTSAQKNPTAFYLCASSTSGQSRQYFGPGTRLTVT.